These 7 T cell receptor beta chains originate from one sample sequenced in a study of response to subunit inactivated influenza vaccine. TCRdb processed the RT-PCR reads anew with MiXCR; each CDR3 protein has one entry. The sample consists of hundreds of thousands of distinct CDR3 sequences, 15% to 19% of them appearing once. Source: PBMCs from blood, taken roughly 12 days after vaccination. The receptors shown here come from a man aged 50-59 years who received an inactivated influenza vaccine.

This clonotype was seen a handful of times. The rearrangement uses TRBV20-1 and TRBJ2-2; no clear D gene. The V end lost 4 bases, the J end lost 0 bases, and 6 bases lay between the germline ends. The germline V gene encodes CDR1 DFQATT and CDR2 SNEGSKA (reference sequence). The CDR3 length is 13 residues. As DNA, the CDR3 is TGCAGTGCTAAGAATGCGAACACCGGGGAGCTGTTTTTT. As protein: CSAKNANTGELFF.

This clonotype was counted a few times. The CDR3 DNA sequence: TGTGCCAGCAGCTTAGTTGGGGACGCTGGAAACACCATATATTTT. Its translation is CASSLVGDAGNTIYF. The chain links TRBV7-2 to TRBJ1-3; possible D gene TRBD1, 5 bases. CDR1 is SGHTA and CDR2 is FQGNSA in the germline V gene. The CDR3 is made up of 15 amino acids. V gave up 1 base and J gave up 2 bases, with 9 bases separating them. Looking up the rest from reference TRBV7-2 and TRBJ1-3 gives the full variable domain: GAGVSQSPSNKVTEKGKDVELRCDPISGHTALYWYRQSLGQGLEFLIYFQGNSAPDKSGLPSDRFSAERTGGSVSTLTIQRTQQEDSAVYLCASSLVGDAGNTIYFGEGSWLTVV.

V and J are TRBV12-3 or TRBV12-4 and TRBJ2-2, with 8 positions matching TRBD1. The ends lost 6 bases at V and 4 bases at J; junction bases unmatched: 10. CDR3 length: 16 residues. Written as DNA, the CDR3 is TGTGCCAGCAGACACTCAGGGGGCCGAGTCACCGGGGAGCTGTTTTTT. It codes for CASRHSGGRVTGELFF.

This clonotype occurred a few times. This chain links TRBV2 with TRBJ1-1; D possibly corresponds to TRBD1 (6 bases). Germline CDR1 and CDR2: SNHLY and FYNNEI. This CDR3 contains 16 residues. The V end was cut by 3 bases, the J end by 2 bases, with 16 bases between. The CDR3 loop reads CASSDSGALDNTEAFF. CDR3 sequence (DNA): TGTGCCAGCAGTGACTCGGGGGCCCTTGATAACACTGAAGCTTTCTTT.

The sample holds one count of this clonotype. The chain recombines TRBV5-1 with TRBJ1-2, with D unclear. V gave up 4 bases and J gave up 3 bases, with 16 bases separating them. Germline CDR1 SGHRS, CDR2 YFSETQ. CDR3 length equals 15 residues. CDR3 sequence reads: CASSKIQTDHYGYTF. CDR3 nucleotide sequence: TGCGCCAGCAGCAAAATACAAACGGACCACTATGGCTACACCTTC.

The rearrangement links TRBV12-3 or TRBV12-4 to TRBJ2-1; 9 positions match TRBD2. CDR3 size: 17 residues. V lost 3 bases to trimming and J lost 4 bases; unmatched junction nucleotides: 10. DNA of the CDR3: TGTGCCAGCAGTTTTTTCCTGGCGGGAGGGCCGTACAATGAGCAGTTCTTC. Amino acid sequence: CASSFFLAGGPYNEQFF.

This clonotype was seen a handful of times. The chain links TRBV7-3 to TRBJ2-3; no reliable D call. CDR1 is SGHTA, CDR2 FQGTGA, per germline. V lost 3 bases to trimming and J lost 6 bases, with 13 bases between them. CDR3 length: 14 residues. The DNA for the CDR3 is TGTGCCAGCAGCTTTTCTGGGGAACTTGATACGCAGTATTTT. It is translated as CASSFSGELDTQYF.